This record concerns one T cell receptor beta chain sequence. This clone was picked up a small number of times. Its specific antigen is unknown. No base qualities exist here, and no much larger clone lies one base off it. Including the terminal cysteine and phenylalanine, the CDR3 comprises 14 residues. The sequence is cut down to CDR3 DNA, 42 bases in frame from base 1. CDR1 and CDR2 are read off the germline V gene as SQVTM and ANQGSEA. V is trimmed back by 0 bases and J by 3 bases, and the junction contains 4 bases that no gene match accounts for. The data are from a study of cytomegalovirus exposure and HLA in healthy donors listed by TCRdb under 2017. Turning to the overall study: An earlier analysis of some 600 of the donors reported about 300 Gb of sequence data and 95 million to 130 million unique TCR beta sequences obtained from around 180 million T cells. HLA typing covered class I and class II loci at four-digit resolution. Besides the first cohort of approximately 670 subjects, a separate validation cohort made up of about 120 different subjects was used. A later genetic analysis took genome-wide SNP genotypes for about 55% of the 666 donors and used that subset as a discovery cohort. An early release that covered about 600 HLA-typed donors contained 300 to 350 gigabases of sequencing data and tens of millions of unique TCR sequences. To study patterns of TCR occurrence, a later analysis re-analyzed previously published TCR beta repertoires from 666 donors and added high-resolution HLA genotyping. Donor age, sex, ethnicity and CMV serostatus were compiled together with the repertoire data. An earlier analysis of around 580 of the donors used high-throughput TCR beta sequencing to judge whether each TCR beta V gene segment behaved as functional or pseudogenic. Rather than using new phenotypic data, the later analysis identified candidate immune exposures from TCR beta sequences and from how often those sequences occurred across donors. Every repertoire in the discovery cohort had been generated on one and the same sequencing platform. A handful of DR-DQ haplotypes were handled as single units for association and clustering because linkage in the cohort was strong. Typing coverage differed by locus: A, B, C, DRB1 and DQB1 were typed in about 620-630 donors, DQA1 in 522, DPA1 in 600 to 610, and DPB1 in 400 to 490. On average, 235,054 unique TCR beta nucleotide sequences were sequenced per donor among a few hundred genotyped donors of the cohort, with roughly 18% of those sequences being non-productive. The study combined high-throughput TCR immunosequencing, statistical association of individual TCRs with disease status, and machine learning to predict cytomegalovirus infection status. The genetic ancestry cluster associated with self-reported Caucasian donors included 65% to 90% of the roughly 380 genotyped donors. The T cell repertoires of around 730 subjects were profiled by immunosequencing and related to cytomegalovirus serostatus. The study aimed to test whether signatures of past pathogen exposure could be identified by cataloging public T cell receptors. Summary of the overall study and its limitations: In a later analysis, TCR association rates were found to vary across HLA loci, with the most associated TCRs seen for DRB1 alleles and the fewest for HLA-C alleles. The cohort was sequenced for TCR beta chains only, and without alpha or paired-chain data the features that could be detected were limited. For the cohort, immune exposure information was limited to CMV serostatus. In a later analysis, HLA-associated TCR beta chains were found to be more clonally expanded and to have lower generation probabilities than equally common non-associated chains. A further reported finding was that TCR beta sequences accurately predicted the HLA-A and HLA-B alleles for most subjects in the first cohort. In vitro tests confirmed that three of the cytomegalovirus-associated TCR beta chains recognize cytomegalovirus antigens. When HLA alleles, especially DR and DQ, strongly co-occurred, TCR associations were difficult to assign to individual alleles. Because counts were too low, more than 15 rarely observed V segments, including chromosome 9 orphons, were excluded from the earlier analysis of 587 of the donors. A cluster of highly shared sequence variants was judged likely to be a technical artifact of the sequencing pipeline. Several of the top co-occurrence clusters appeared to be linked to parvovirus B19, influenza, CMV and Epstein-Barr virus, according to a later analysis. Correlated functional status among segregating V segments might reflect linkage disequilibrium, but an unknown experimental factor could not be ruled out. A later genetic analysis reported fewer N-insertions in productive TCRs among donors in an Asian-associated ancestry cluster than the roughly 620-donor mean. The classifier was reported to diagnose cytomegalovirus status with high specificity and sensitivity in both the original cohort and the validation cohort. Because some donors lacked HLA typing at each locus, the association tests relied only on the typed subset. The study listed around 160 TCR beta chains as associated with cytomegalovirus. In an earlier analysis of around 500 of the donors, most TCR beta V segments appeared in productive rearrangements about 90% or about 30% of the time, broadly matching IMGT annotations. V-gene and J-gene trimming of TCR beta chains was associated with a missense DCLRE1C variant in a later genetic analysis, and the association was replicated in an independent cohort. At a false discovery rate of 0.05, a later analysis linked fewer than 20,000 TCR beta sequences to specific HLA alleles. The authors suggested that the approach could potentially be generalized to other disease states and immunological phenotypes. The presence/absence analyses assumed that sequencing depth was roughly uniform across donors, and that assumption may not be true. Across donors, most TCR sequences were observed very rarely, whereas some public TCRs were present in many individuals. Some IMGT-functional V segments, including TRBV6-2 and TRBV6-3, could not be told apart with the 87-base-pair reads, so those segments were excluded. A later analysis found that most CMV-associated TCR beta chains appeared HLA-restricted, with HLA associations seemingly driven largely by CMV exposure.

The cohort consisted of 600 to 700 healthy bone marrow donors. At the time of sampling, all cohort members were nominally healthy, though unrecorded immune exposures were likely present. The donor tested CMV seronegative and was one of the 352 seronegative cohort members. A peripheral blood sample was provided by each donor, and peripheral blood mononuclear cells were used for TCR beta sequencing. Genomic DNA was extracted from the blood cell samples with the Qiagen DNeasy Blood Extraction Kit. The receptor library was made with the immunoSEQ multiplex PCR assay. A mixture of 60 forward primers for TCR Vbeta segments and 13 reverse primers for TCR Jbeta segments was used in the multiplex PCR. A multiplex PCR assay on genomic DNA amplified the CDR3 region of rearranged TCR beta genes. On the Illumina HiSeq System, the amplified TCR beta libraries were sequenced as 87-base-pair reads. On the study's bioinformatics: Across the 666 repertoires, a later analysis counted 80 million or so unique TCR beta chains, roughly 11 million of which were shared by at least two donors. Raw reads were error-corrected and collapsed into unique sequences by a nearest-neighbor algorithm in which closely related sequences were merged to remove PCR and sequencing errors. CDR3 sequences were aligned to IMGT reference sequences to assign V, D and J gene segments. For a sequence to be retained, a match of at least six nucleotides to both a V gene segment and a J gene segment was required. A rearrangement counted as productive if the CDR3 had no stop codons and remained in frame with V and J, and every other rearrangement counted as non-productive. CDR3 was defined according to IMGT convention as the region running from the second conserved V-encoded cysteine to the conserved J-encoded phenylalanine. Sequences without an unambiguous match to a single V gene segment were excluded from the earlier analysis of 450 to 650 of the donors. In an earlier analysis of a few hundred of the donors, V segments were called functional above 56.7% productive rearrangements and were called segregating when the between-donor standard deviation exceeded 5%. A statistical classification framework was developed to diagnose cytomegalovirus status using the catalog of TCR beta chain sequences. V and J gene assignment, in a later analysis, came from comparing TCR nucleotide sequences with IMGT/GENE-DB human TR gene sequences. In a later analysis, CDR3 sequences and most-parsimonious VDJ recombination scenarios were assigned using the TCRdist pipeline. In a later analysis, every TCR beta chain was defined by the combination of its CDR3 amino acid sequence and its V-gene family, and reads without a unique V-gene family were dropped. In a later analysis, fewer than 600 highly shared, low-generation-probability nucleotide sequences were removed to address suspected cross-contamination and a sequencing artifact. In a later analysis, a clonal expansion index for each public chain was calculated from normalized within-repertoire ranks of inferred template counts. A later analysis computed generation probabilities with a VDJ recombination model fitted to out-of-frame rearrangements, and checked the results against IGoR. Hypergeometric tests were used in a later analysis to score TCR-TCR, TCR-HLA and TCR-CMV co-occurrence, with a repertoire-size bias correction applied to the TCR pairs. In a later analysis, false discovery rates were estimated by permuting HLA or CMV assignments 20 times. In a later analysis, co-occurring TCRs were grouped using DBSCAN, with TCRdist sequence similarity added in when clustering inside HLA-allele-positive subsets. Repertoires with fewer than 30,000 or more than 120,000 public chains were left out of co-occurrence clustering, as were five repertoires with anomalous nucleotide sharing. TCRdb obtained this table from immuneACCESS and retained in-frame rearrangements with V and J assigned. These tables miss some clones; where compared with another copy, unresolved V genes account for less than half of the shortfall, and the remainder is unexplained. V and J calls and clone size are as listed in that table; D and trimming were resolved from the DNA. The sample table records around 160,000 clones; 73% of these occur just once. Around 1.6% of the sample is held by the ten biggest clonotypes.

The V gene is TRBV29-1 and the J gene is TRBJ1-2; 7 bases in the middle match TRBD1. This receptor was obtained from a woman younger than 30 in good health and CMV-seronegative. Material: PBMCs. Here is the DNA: TGCAGCGTTGAAGACCAGACAGGGCACTATGGCTACACCTTC. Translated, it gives CSVEDQTGHYGYTF.